This TCR beta chain came from a study of cytomegalovirus exposure and HLA in healthy donors. For the study at large: T cells numbering about 200 million yielded some 100 million unique TCR beta sequences in an earlier analysis. Ancestry clustering placed 81% of roughly 400 genotyped donors in the Caucasian-associated cluster.

A word on this clone: Its antigen is still unknown.

Germline V gene lookup returns CDR1 LNHDA and CDR2 SQIVND (reference sequence). This CDR3 contains 14 residues. The germline V and J ends were trimmed by 6 bases and 3 bases, with 14 bases remaining between them. Study-wide results and limits: Fewer N-insertions than the roughly 670-donor mean were reportedly shown by an Asian-associated ancestry cluster in a later analysis.

In the PCR, 60 Vbeta and 13 Jbeta primers were used. The table came from immunoSEQ multiplex PCR; TCRdb's copy has only in-frame clones and leaves some out. Of under 150,000 clones in the sample, around 78% were seen once. The clonotype originates from a male donor in good health and CMV-seronegative. V and J are TRBV19 and TRBJ1-1; D call uncertain. Sequenced sample: PBMCs. CDR3: CASSQGGSYTEAFF. The CDR3 nucleotides read TGTGCCAGTAGCCAAGGAGGGTCTTACACTGAAGCTTTCTTT. The full variable domain, with the rest looked up from reference TRBV19 and TRBJ1-1, is DGGITQSPKYLFRKEGQNVTLSCEQNLNHDAMYWYRQDPGQGLRLIYYSQIVNDFQKGDIAEGYSVSREKKESFPLTVTSAQKNPTAFYLCASSQGGSYTEAFFGQGTRLTVV.